This T cell receptor beta chain was recorded in a study of technical replicates of blood from a handful of donors. There are 15 residues in the CDR3. Trimming took 5 bases from V and 3 from J, leaving 16 bases between them. CDR1 is MNHEY and CDR2 is SMNVEV in the germline V gene (reference sequence). Using immunoSEQ multiplex PCR, the repertoire was profiled, and TCRdb retains in-frame clones only, with some absent. The sample includes 70,000 to 85,000 clones, nearly 97% of them seen just once. V gene TRBV27 combines with J gene TRBJ1-1, with D unclear. The source material was T cells isolated from PBMCs. This TCR came from a human donor in good health. CDR3 DNA: TGTGCCAGCAGTAACCCTCTAACTCCGGACACTGAAGCTTTCTTT. Protein sequence: CASSNPLTPDTEAFF.